The rows below give T cell receptor beta chains drawn from one sample of a study of neurological immune-mediated disorders. TCRdb re-called the 5' RACE reads with MiXCR, one entry per CDR3 protein. The repertoire includes more than 45,000 distinct CDR3 sequences, 2% to 2.5% of them detected once, and around 3% sits in the top ten. Sample: PBMCs. The receptors stem from a man aged 50-59 years with multiple sclerosis. CDR3s include the opening cysteine and the closing phenylalanine or tryptophan. The D gene is left open where the match is weak. Size is stated for part of the rows, as once, few or many counts, or as a class when the clone is expanded.

J gene,V gene,clone size,D gene,CDR3 protein,CDR3 DNA
TRBJ2-3,TRBV3-1,many,NA,CASSQDRRDTQYF,TGTGCCAGCAGCCAAGATAGAAGGGATACGCAGTATTTT
TRBJ2-3,TRBV20-1,NA,TRBD2,CSARDLLAGGTDTQYF,TGCAGTGCTAGAGATCTCCTAGCGGGGGGCACAGATACGCAGTATTTT
TRBJ2-3,TRBV6-5,many,NA,CASSHRGDTQYF,TGTGCCAGCAGCCACCGAGGAGATACGCAGTATTTT
TRBJ1-4,TRBV4-1,many,TRBD1,CASSQAPGQGIRGEKLFF,TGCGCCAGCAGCCAAGCCCCGGGACAGGGTATACGAGGTGAAAAACTGTTTTTT
TRBJ1-5,TRBV2,many,NA,CASSESPLSNQPQHF,TGTGCCAGCAGTGAAAGTCCGTTGAGCAATCAGCCCCAGCATTTT
TRBJ2-6,TRBV20-1,many,NA,CSARDPLRDNVLTF,TGCAGTGCTAGAGACCCCCTTCGTGACAACGTCCTGACTTTC
TRBJ2-2,TRBV7-9,many,NA,CASRHRELNTGELFF,TGTGCCAGCAGACACCGGGAACTGAACACCGGGGAGCTGTTTTTT
TRBJ2-3,TRBV7-6,many,NA,CASSLGSGPDTQYF,TGTGCCAGCAGCTTGGGCTCGGGTCCAGATACGCAGTATTTT
TRBJ2-1,TRBV5-1,many,NA,CASSRSHAGSYNEQFF,TGCGCCAGCAGCCGGAGTCACGCAGGATCCTACAATGAGCAGTTCTTC
TRBJ2-1,TRBV20-1,many,TRBD2,CSARLAGVIYNEQFF,TGCAGTGCTAGATTGGCGGGGGTAATCTACAATGAGCAGTTCTTC
TRBJ2-5,TRBV5-5,many,TRBD2,CASRLAGGSQETQYF,TGTGCCAGCAGACTTGCGGGGGGATCCCAAGAGACCCAGTACTTC
TRBJ2-2,TRBV5-1,many,TRBD1,CASSAGTGGGTGELFF,TGCGCCAGCAGCGCAGGAACAGGGGGCGGCACCGGGGAGCTGTTTTTT
TRBJ2-7,TRBV6-1,many,NA,CASTDGQSYEQYF,TGTGCCAGCACCGACGGACAGTCCTACGAGCAGTACTTC
TRBJ2-1,TRBV9,many,TRBD2,CASSVTPRGGDEQFF,TGTGCCAGCAGCGTAACCCCGCGGGGAGGGGATGAGCAGTTCTTC
TRBJ1-4,TRBV5-1,many,NA,CASSSQGRGDEKLFF,TGCGCCAGCAGCTCCCAGGGGAGGGGTGATGAAAAACTGTTTTTT
TRBJ2-7,TRBV20-1,many,TRBD2,CSARLADYEQYF,TGCAGTGCTAGACTAGCGGACTACGAGCAGTACTTC
TRBJ1-1,TRBV20-1,many,NA,CSAKGTGNTEAFF,TGCAGTGCTAAAGGGACGGGGAACACTGAAGCTTTCTTT
TRBJ2-7,TRBV5-1,many,NA,CASNHGQGSYEQYF,TGCGCCAGCAACCACGGGCAGGGGTCGTACGAGCAGTACTTC
TRBJ2-7,TRBV20-1,NA,NA,CSAGRGAPGEQYF,TGCAGTGCTGGTAGGGGGGCCCCCGGAGAGCAGTACTTC
TRBJ1-1,TRBV6-5,many,NA,CASSYSIGGGESFF,TGTGCCAGCAGTTACTCCATTGGAGGGGGAGAGTCTTTCTTT
TRBJ1-5,TRBV27,many,NA,CASSLAAANQPQHF,TGTGCCAGCAGTCTAGCCGCCGCAAATCAGCCCCAGCATTTT
TRBJ1-2,TRBV20-1,many,TRBD1,CSAQDRVETGGYTF,TGCAGTGCTCAGGACAGGGTGGAGACGGGGGGCTACACCTTC
TRBJ2-5,TRBV9,many,NA,CASSPTAHQETQYF,TGTGCCAGCAGCCCCACAGCCCACCAAGAGACCCAGTACTTC
TRBJ2-6,TRBV10-3,many,NA,CAIRPSTGANVLTF,TGTGCCATCAGACCTAGCACTGGGGCCAACGTCCTGACTTTC
TRBJ2-2,TRBV29-1,many,NA,CSVRGRRNTGELFF,TGCAGCGTTCGGGGCAGGAGGAACACCGGGGAGCTGTTTTTT
TRBJ1-2,TRBV5-1,many,NA,CASSRRPEGNGYTF,TGCGCCAGCAGCCGCCGACCCGAGGGAAATGGCTACACCTTC
TRBJ1-2,TRBV3-1,many,TRBD1,CASSQVLRGRDYGYTF,TGTGCCAGCAGCCAAGTCCTCAGGGGGCGCGACTATGGCTACACCTTC
TRBJ2-5,TRBV10-3,many,TRBD2,CAIRERGVYQETQYF,TGTGCCATCAGAGAGCGGGGGGTCTACCAAGAGACCCAGTACTTC
TRBJ1-4,TRBV3-1,many,NA,CASSLLREKLFF,TGTGCCAGCAGCCTTCTTAGGGAAAAACTGTTTTTT
TRBJ2-1,TRBV6-2/TRBV6-3,many,NA,CASIDTYNEQFF,TGTGCCAGCATTGATACTTACAATGAGCAGTTCTTC
TRBJ2-7,TRBV12-3/TRBV12-4,many,TRBD1,CASILVDRGLDEQYF,TGTGCCAGCATTCTTGTGGACAGGGGTCTGGACGAGCAGTACTTC
TRBJ1-6,TRBV14,many,TRBD1,CASSQFVGDRGNSPLHF,TGTGCCAGCAGCCAATTTGTAGGAGACAGGGGCAATTCACCCCTCCACTTT
TRBJ1-2,TRBV7-2,many,NA,CASSLGAGRGYTF,TGTGCCAGCAGCTTAGGGGCCGGGCGTGGCTACACCTTC
TRBJ1-1,TRBV20-1,medium-sized,NA,CRASSPGKGNTEAFF,TGCAGAGCCTCTTCTCCGGGAAAGGGGAACACTGAAGCTTTCTTT
TRBJ1-4,TRBV5-1,many,TRBD1,CASSLSGQGMGYEKLFF,TGCGCCAGCAGCTTGTCGGGACAGGGGATGGGATATGAAAAACTGTTTTTT
TRBJ2-3,TRBV11-2,many,NA,CASSFTRQAASTDTQYF,TGTGCCAGCAGCTTCACTCGACAGGCAGCTAGCACAGATACGCAGTATTTT
TRBJ2-1,TRBV6-2/TRBV6-3,many,TRBD1,CASSYTGVYNEQFF,TGTGCCAGCAGTTACACAGGGGTCTACAATGAGCAGTTCTTC
TRBJ2-1,TRBV10-3,many,TRBD2,CAISEGVAGLNEQFF,TGTGCCATCAGTGAGGGGGTAGCGGGGTTGAATGAGCAGTTCTTC
TRBJ2-5,TRBV10-3,many,NA,CAISPVSAGGQTQYF,TGTGCCATCAGCCCCGTATCGGCGGGTGGACAGACCCAGTACTTC
TRBJ2-5,TRBV4-1,many,TRBD2,CASSQVNMGLAVKETQYF,TGCGCCAGCAGCCAAGTAAACATGGGACTAGCGGTAAAAGAGACCCAGTACTTC
TRBJ1-1,TRBV6-5,many,TRBD1,CASSLTGATEAFF,TGTGCCAGCAGTCTGACAGGGGCCACTGAAGCTTTCTTT
TRBJ1-1,TRBV20-1,many,NA,CSAIPHTGENTEAFF,TGCAGTGCTATCCCCCACACGGGGGAGAACACTGAAGCTTTCTTT
TRBJ2-5,TRBV15,many,NA,CATSRVGSGLTQYF,TGTGCCACCAGCAGAGTTGGCAGCGGATTGACCCAGTACTTC
TRBJ2-3,TRBV20-1,many,TRBD2,CSASGYSGGTTDTQYF,TGCAGTGCTAGCGGTTATAGCGGGGGCACCACAGATACGCAGTATTTT
TRBJ1-2,TRBV7-2,many,NA,CASSLPGALYGYTF,TGTGCCAGCAGCTTACCCGGAGCATTATATGGCTACACCTTC
TRBJ2-5,TRBV3-1,many,NA,CASSQQGSETQYF,TGTGCCAGCAGCCAACAGGGTTCAGAGACCCAGTACTTC
TRBJ2-7,TRBV2,many,TRBD1,CASSARQGYEQYF,TGTGCCAGCAGTGCCCGACAGGGGTACGAGCAGTACTTC
TRBJ2-1,TRBV7-2,many,NA,CASSRPGEVVNEQFF,TGTGCCAGCAGCCGACCAGGGGAGGTAGTCAATGAGCAGTTCTTC
TRBJ1-2,TRBV21-1,many,NA,CAWRDYYGYTF,TGTGCTTGGCGGGACTACTATGGCTACACCTTC
TRBJ1-2,TRBV6-5,many,TRBD1,CASSYGDRGYGYTF,TGTGCCAGCAGTTACGGGGACAGGGGTTATGGCTACACCTTC
TRBJ2-7,TRBV5-6,many,TRBD1,CASSSIPGQSYEQYF,TGTGCCAGCAGCTCCATACCGGGACAGTCCTACGAGCAGTACTTC
TRBJ2-5,TRBV11-1,many,NA,CASSSRWGETQYF,TGTGCCAGCAGTTCACGGTGGGGAGAGACCCAGTACTTC
TRBJ2-5,TRBV20-1,many,TRBD2,CSAIKPGLAGSPSGDQYF,TGCAGTGCTATTAAGCCGGGACTAGCGGGGTCTCCTTCGGGGGACCAGTACTTC
TRBJ2-3,TRBV7-6,many,TRBD2,CASSSSGLAGTDTQYF,TGTGCCAGCAGCTCGTCGGGACTAGCGGGCACAGATACGCAGTATTTT